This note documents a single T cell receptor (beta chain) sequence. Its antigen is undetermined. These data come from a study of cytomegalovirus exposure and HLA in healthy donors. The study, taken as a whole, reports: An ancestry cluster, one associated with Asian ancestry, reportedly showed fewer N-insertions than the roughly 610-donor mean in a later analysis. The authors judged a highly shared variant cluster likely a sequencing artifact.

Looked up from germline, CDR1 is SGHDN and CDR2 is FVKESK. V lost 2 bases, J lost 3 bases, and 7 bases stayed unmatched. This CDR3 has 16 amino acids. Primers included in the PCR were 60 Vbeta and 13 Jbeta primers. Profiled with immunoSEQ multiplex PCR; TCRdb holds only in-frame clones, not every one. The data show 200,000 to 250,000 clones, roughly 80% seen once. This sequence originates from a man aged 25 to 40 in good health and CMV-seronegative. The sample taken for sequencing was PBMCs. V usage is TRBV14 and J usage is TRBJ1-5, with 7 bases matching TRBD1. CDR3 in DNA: TGTGCCAGCAGCCAAACTCCCGGGACAGTCAATCAGCCCCAGCATTTT. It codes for CASSQTPGTVNQPQHF.